This is a list of T cell receptor beta chains from one sample in a study of neoadjuvant anti-PD-1 for oral cavity cancer. Clones were sequenced by immunoSEQ multiplex PCR, and TCRdb holds only the in-frame ones, with some missing. This table has under 15,000 clones, about 63% appearing once. The material sequenced was PBMCs, taken before nivolumab (anti-PD-1) treatment. The receptors derive from a person between 40 and 85 years old with oral cavity squamous cell carcinoma. Each CDR3 is given with its conserved first and last residue. The D gene is left open where the match is weak. Expanded clones get a size class; other rows say once, few or many, or leave the size out.

length: 15
J: TRBJ1-5
size: -
D: -
V: TRBV27
DNA: TGTGCCAGCAGTTTTTCTCTCGGAAGCAATCAGCCCCAGCATTTT
CDR3: CASSFSLGSNQPQHF

length: 14
J: TRBJ1-2
size: -
D: TRBD1
V: TRBV28
DNA: TGTGCCAGCACCATGGGACAGGGGAGAAGTGGCTACACCTTC
CDR3: CASTMGQGRSGYTF

length: 12
J: TRBJ2-1
size: -
D: -
V: TRBV15
DNA: TGTGCCACCAGCCGAGGGGTGGGTGAGCAGTTCTTC
CDR3: CATSRGVGEQFF

length: 13
J: TRBJ2-3
size: -
D: -
V: TRBV29-1
DNA: TGCAGCGTTGAAGGGATCGGCACAGATACGCAGTATTTT
CDR3: CSVEGIGTDTQYF

length: 17
J: TRBJ2-1
size: -
D: -
V: TRBV5-1
DNA: TGCGCCAGCAGCTTTGACACGGCTGATAGGGGGGACAATGAGCAGTTCTTC
CDR3: CASSFDTADRGDNEQFF

length: 16
J: TRBJ2-7
size: few
D: -
V: TRBV2
DNA: TGTGCCAGCAGTGAAGGGTCAGGCTACAGGTCGTCAGAGCAGTACTTC
CDR3: CASSEGSGYRSSEQYF

length: 14
J: TRBJ2-3
size: few
D: -
V: TRBV11-2
DNA: TGTGCCAGCAGCATCAACAGGGTCACAGATACGCAGTATTTT
CDR3: CASSINRVTDTQYF

length: 12
J: TRBJ1-1
size: -
D: -
V: TRBV5-4
DNA: TGTGCCAGCAGCTTACCGTCCACTGAAGCTTTCTTT
CDR3: CASSLPSTEAFF

length: 14
J: TRBJ2-1
size: -
D: -
V: TRBV9
DNA: TGTGCCAGCAGCTACGGGACGGATTACAATGAGCAGTTCTTC
CDR3: CASSYGTDYNEQFF

length: 16
J: TRBJ1-1
size: once
D: -
V: TRBV15
DNA: TGTGCCACCAGCAGAGGCAACCGGGCCAAGAACACTGAAGCTTTCTTT
CDR3: CATSRGNRAKNTEAFF

length: 15
J: TRBJ2-1
size: -
D: -
V: TRBV9
DNA: TGTGCCAGCAGCGCGTTTTCAGGGGTCTACAATGAGCAGTTCTTC
CDR3: CASSAFSGVYNEQFF

length: 15
J: TRBJ1-5
size: -
D: TRBD1
V: TRBV6-6
DNA: TGTGCCAGCAGTACCGGGACAGGCTTTAATCAGCCCCAGCATTTT
CDR3: CASSTGTGFNQPQHF

length: 13
J: TRBJ1-1
size: -
D: TRBD1
V: TRBV28
DNA: TGTGCCAGCAGTGGGACAGGGGAGGCTGAAGCTTTCTTT
CDR3: CASSGTGEAEAFF

length: 13
J: TRBJ1-1
size: few
D: TRBD1
V: TRBV19
DNA: TGTGCCAGTAGTATAGACGGGACAGGGGCCGCTTTCTTT
CDR3: CASSIDGTGAAFF

length: 14
J: TRBJ2-1
size: -
D: TRBD2
V: TRBV10-3
DNA: TGTGCCATCAGGGGACTAGCGGTCGGGTCTGAGCAGTTCTTC
CDR3: CAIRGLAVGSEQFF